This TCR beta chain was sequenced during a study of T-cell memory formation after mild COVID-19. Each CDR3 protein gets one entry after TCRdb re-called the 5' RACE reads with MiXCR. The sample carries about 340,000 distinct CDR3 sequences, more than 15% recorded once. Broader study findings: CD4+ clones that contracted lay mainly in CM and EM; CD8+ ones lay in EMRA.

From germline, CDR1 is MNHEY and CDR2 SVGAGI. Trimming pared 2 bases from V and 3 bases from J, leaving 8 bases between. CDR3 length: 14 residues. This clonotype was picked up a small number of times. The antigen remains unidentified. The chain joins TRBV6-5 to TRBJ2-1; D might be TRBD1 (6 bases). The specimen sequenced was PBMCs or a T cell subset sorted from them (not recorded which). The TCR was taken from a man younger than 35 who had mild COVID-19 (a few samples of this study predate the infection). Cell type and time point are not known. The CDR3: CASSYGGLYNEQFF. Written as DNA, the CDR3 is TGTGCCAGCAGTTACGGGGGCCTCTACAATGAGCAGTTCTTC.